This passage covers 30 T cell receptor beta chains from one sample sequenced in a study of spatial heterogeneity in lung cancer. One entry per CDR3 protein results from TCRdb running MiXCR on the 5' RACE reads. The table shows 5,000 to 5,500 distinct CDR3 sequences, with approximately 30% occurring only once. Stated time point: sample taken at primary tumor resection. Unsorted whole RNA samples from tumor, nontumor lung or frozen PBMC were sequenced. Material: PBMCs, obtained at surgery. The origin of the receptors is a female donor with early-stage non-small cell lung cancer.

Remarks on this clonotype: A library made for alpha chains picked up this beta chain off target, so its size means little. This chain links TRBV15 with TRBJ2-5; no clear D. The germline CDR1 and CDR2 sequences are LNHNV and YYDKDF (reference sequence). V lost 3 bases and J lost 0, with 5 bases in between. This CDR3 contains 13 residues. CDR3 in DNA: TGTGCCACCAGCAGGGTTAACCAAGAGACCCAGTACTTC. Its translation is CATSRVNQETQYF.

Details on this clonotype: Relative to the germline gene, one junction end is altered; a read error may explain this. Since it is a stray read in a library aimed at alpha chains, this beta chain has a size that is not meaningful. The chain couples TRBV2 to TRBJ2-2; no reliable D call. CDR3 length: 13 amino acids. From germline, CDR1 is SNHLY and CDR2 FYNNEI. The CDR3 nucleotides are TGTGTCAGCAGTCCCACCCGCACCGGGGAGCTGTTTTTT. This encodes CVSSPTRTGELFF.

In regard to this clonotype: This beta chain is a stray read from a library made for alpha chains; its abundance is not meaningful. The J gene is TRBJ2-7, the V gene TRBV28; D is ambiguous. The CDR3 runs to 11 residues. Per germline, CDR1 MDHEN and CDR2 SYDVKM. V dropped 8 bases and J dropped 4 bases, with 9 bases sitting between them. The CDR3 spells CASRRLYEQYF. DNA of the CDR3: TGTGCCAGCCGGCGGCTTTACGAGCAGTACTTC.

Comments on this clonotype: The library was designed around alpha chains, so this beta chain is a stray read whose abundance carries little weight. The chain joins TRBV7-2 to TRBJ2-2; 7 nucleotides align to TRBD2. V was clipped by 5 bases and J by 2 bases; unmatched bases: 8. Germline CDR1 SGHTA, CDR2 FQGNSA. The CDR3 covers 16 residues. CDR3 nucleotide sequence: TGTGCCAGCAGCCCAACCCTAGCGGCTAACACCGGGGAGCTGTTTTTT. It encodes CASSPTLAANTGELFF.

By frequency in the sample, this clonotype is medium-sized. This beta chain was picked up by a library intended for alpha chains and is off target, so its count carries little meaning. V usage is TRBV20-1 and J usage is TRBJ2-1, with TRBD2 as a possible D gene (7 bases). V was trimmed by 3 bases and J by 0 bases, leaving 12 bases between them. The CDR3 spans 15 residues. Germline V gene lookup returns CDR1 DFQATT and CDR2 SNEGSKA (reference sequence). The CDR3 nucleotides read TGCAGTGCTAGCGGGGGGCCGGTCTCCTACAATGAGCAGTTCTTC. Its translation: CSASGGPVSYNEQFF.

As for this clonotype: In a library made to pick up alpha chains, this beta chain is a stray read with a size that means little. The chain carries TRBV10-2 and TRBJ1-1; D gene uncertain. The V end lost 4 bases, the J end lost 4 bases, and 10 bases lay between the germline ends. Germline V lookup: CDR1 WSHSY, CDR2 SAAADI. There are 13 residues in the CDR3. This chain's CDR3 is CASSVAAGTEAFF. As DNA, the CDR3 is TGCGCCAGCAGTGTGGCAGCAGGCACTGAAGCTTTCTTT.

This clonotype has only a few counts. The library was built for alpha chains, so this beta chain is an off-target read and its size means little. The chain uses TRBV20-1 and TRBJ2-3; 9 bases are a match to TRBD1. Germline lookup yields CDR1 DFQATT and CDR2 SNEGSKA (reference sequence). Trimming at V came to 5 bases and at J to 3 bases, leaving 6 bases not matched to a gene. The CDR3 consists of 14 residues. The CDR3 sequence is CSALTGGRTDTQYF. DNA of the CDR3: TGCAGTGCTCTTACAGGGGGCCGTACAGATACGCAGTATTTT.

Turning to this clonotype: Because the library targeted alpha chains, this beta chain is an off-target read whose size means little. The chain carries TRBV19 and TRBJ2-3; a weak D match, TRBD1 (6 bases). The CDR3 sequence is 14 residues long. Deletions cut 6 bases from V and 2 bases from J, with 12 bases between. Germline assignment: CDR1 LNHDA and CDR2 SQIVND (reference sequence). CDR3 in amino acids: CASRRDTSTDTQYF. CDR3 bases: TGTGCCAGTAGACGGGACACCTCCACAGATACGCAGTATTTT.

Comments on this clonotype: This beta chain came through as a stray read in a library set up for alpha chains, and its size says little. The V call is TRBV4-2, the J call TRBJ2-3; D may be TRBD2 (7 bases). The CDR3 runs to 16 residues. V lost 0 bases and J lost 1, with 11 bases in between. Per the germline V gene, CDR1 is LGHNA and CDR2 is YNFKEQ. The CDR3 DNA reads TGTGCCAGCAGCCAAGACGGGGGGCGGGGCACAGATACGCAGTATTTT. Encoded protein: CASSQDGGRGTDTQYF.

A few counts support this clonotype. This beta chain slipped into a library made for alpha chains as a stray read, so its size is not meaningful. This chain uses TRBV7-3 with TRBJ2-1; D unresolved. This CDR3 spans 13 amino acids. Germline-derived CDR1 and CDR2 are SGHTA and FQGTGA. V was clipped by 5 bases and J by 4 bases, with 9 bases between them. The CDR3 DNA sequence: TGTGCCAGCAGCCCCCGGCGGTACAATGAGCAGTTCTTC. It encodes CASSPRRYNEQFF.

In regard to this clonotype: This beta chain turned up in a library designed for alpha chains; as an off-target read, its abundance says little. The chain joins TRBV7-9 to TRBJ2-3; no firm D call. This CDR3 has 14 amino acids. V lost 5 bases and J 2 bases, leaving 11 bases between the germline ends. The germline V gene has CDR1 SEHNR and CDR2 FQNEAQ (reference sequence). The CDR3 here is CASSVGRDTDTQYF. The CDR3 nucleotides are TGTGCCAGCAGCGTAGGACGAGACACAGATACGCAGTATTTT.

This clonotype was recorded a few times. Little can be read into the size of this beta chain, an off-target read in a library designed for alpha chains. This chain uses TRBV12-3 or TRBV12-4 with TRBJ2-6, with 12 positions matching TRBD2. CDR3 length equals 17 residues. With 6 bases clipped from V and 2 bases from J, the junction kept 5 bases outside the gene matches. The CDR3 protein is CASRQLAGGAGANVLTF. The CDR3 DNA sequence: TGTGCCAGCAGACAGCTAGCGGGGGGGGCTGGGGCCAACGTCCTGACTTTC.

Concerning this clonotype itself: Since it is a stray read in a library aimed at alpha chains, this beta chain has a size that is not meaningful. This chain links TRBV28 with TRBJ2-1; TRBD2 matches at 9 bases. Trimming at V came to 6 bases and at J to 2 bases, leaving 2 bases not matched to a gene. The CDR3 loop spans 14 amino acids. Germline CDR1 is MDHEN and CDR2 is SYDVKM. CDR3 DNA: TGTGCCAGCAGCAGCGGGGGGACCTACAATGAGCAGTTCTTC. Translated: CASSSGGTYNEQFF.

The table lists this clonotype with a few counts. For a library built for alpha chains, this beta chain is a stray read; little rests on its size. The rearrangement links TRBV28 to TRBJ2-1, with 9 bases fitting TRBD2. Looked up from germline, CDR1 is MDHEN and CDR2 is SYDVKM. The CDR3 is made up of 13 amino acids. V lost 6 bases and J lost 10; bases outside the gene matches: 7. The CDR3 coding sequence is TGTGCCAGCAGAATTAGCGGGGGCGCCGAGCAGTTCTTC. Translation: CASRISGGAEQFF.

As concerns this clonotype: Being off target in a library aimed at alpha chains, this beta chain has a size of little meaning. The V gene is TRBV6-5, the J gene TRBJ2-7; D remains unclear. The CDR3 is 14 amino acids. The V end was cut by 6 bases, the J end by 2 bases, with 14 bases between. The germline V gene encodes CDR1 MNHEY and CDR2 SVGAGI. The CDR3 loop is CASRMNLGTYEQYF. In DNA form, the CDR3 reads TGTGCCAGCAGAATGAACTTGGGAACCTACGAGCAGTACTTC.

To note about this clonotype: Within a library made for alpha chains, this beta chain is off target, and its count is uninformative. V and J are TRBV2 and TRBJ2-6, with D unclear. The CDR3 runs 12 residues. Germline assignment: CDR1 SNHLY and CDR2 FYNNEI. Trimming left V 4 bases short and J 4 bases short, with 2 bases between. The CDR3 nucleotides read TGTGCCAGCAGTGTCGGGGCCAACGTCCTGACTTTC. The encoded protein is CASSVGANVLTF.

This clonotype has only a few counts. The library was designed around alpha chains, so this beta chain is a stray read whose abundance carries little weight. The CDR3 reads CASSKGQSTDTQYF. The CDR3 coding sequence is TGTGCCAGCAGCAAGGGACAGAGCACAGATACGCAGTATTTT. V usage is TRBV7-9 and J usage is TRBJ2-3, with TRBD1 identical over 7 bases. The ends lost 5 bases at V and 0 bases at J; junction bases unmatched: 2. The CDR3 runs to 14 residues. Germline CDR1 SEHNR, CDR2 FQNEAQ (reference sequence).

This clonotype was seen once. This beta chain appears as a stray read in a library generated for alpha chains; its size is not informative. The gene calls are TRBV7-6 and TRBJ2-3; no reliable D call. Trimming cost V 1 base and J 2 bases, with 19 bases left between them. Germline V CDR1 and CDR2: SGHVS, FNYEAQ. The CDR3 sequence is 18 residues long. CDR3 coding DNA: TGTGCCAGCAGCTTAGTTAGTCCGGGCAGAATAATCACAGATACGCAGTATTTT. Protein sequence: CASSLVSPGRIITDTQYF.

Worth noting for this clonotype: Since it is a stray read in a library aimed at alpha chains, this beta chain has a size that is not meaningful. This rearrangement joins TRBV28 to TRBJ2-7; D is unclear. The CDR3 runs to 10 residues. The germline V and J ends were trimmed by 6 bases and 3 bases, with 3 bases remaining between them. Germline values: CDR1 MDHEN, CDR2 SYDVKM. The CDR3 is CASSHYEQYF. The CDR3 coding sequence is TGTGCCAGCAGCCACTACGAGCAGTACTTC.

A few counts support this clonotype. This beta chain represents an off-target read in a library built for alpha chains; its size is of limited meaning. This rearrangement joins TRBV20-1 to TRBJ2-1; D possibly corresponds to TRBD2 (7 bases). CDR1 DFQATT and CDR2 SNEGSKA come from the germline V gene (reference sequence). Trimming took 5 bases from V and 7 from J, leaving 18 bases between them. The CDR3 runs 14 residues. The CDR3 nucleotides are TGCAGTGCTCCAAAGAGGGGGGGCCGGAATGAGCAGTTCTTC. This encodes CSAPKRGGRNEQFF.

As concerns this clonotype: A library prepared for alpha chains yielded this beta chain as an off-target read; its size is of little meaning. The rearrangement joins TRBV6-5 to TRBJ2-3, with 7 nucleotides matching TRBD2. Per the germline V gene, CDR1 is MNHEY and CDR2 is SVGAGI. This CDR3 comprises 13 residues. The V gene end was trimmed by 8 bases and the J gene end by 1 base; junction bases not matched to a gene: 3. CDR3 sequence reads: CASAAGGTDTQYF. CDR3 sequence (DNA): TGTGCCAGCGCGGCGGGGGGCACAGATACGCAGTATTTT.

This clonotype has just a few counts. Being off target in a library aimed at alpha chains, this beta chain has a size of little meaning. The chain carries TRBV7-2 and TRBJ2-2; D is undetermined. Between the trimmed V and J ends, which lost 3 bases and 6 bases, there was a span of 5 bases. This CDR3 has 12 residues. Per germline, CDR1 SGHTA and CDR2 FQGNSA. The CDR3 DNA reads as TGTGCCAGCAGCTTGAGGCCCGGGGAGCTGTTTTTT. Encoded protein: CASSLRPGELFF.

This clonotype was recorded a few times. A library prepared for alpha chains yielded this beta chain as an off-target read; its size is of little meaning. In DNA, the CDR3 is TGCAGTGCGCCAGACGGGGCAGCTTACACCGGGGAGCTGTTTTTT. This translates into CSAPDGAAYTGELFF. The chain recombines TRBV20-1 with TRBJ2-2, with D perhaps given as TRBD1 or TRBD2 (5 bases each). The CDR3 is 15 amino acids. Trimming removed 6 bases from V and 3 bases from J, with 17 bases in between. Germline lookup yields CDR1 DFQATT and CDR2 SNEGSKA (reference sequence).

This clonotype was detected only a few times. Because the library targeted alpha chains, this beta chain is an off-target read whose size means little. The chain carries TRBV28 and TRBJ2-5; the D is unclear. Germline V gene data show CDR1 as MDHEN and CDR2 as SYDVKM. Trimming stripped 6 bases from V and 5 bases from J, with 10 bases between. CDR3 length: 12 amino acids. The CDR3 loop reads CASSASGETQYF. CDR3 DNA sequence: TGTGCCAGCAGCGCGTCCGGGGAGACCCAGTACTTC.

Details on this clonotype: The library was prepared for alpha chains; this beta chain is a stray read, so its frequency means little. The chain carries TRBV5-1 and TRBJ2-1, with D possibly TRBD2 on 6 matching bases. Trimming removed 7 bases at V and 0 bases at J, with 14 bases between. Looked up from germline, CDR1 is SGHRS and CDR2 is YFSETQ. CDR3 length: 15 amino acids. The DNA for the CDR3 is TGCGCCAGCTGGGCGGGGACGAGCTCCTACAATGAGCAGTTCTTC. This translates into CASWAGTSSYNEQFF.

To note about this clonotype: The size of this beta chain means little, since it is a stray read in a library made for alpha chains. This chain uses TRBV29-1 with TRBJ2-1; D may be TRBD1 or TRBD2 (5 bases each). CDR1 is SQVTM and CDR2 is ANQGSEA in the germline V gene. The CDR3 has 12 amino acids. Trimming stripped 4 bases from V and 8 bases from J, with 12 bases between. CDR3 amino acids: CSVVRGQDEQFF. DNA of the CDR3: TGCAGCGTTGTCCGGGGCCAGGATGAGCAGTTCTTC.

A few counts support this clonotype. Within a library made for alpha chains, this beta chain is off target, and its count is uninformative. The rearrangement joins TRBV3-1 to TRBJ2-1; 10 nucleotides line up with TRBD2. Germline trimming cut 1 base from V and 7 bases from J; bases unmatched to any gene: 7. CDR1 and CDR2 (germline): LGHDT, YNNKEL (reference sequence). CDR3 length equals 16 residues. The DNA for the CDR3 is TGTGCCAGCAGCCAAGGGCAGCGGGGGGGCCGGAATGAGCAGTTCTTC. This codes for CASSQGQRGGRNEQFF.

As regards this clonotype: Little can be read into the size of this beta chain, an off-target read in a library designed for alpha chains. V is TRBV2 and J is TRBJ2-1, with 14 nucleotides matching TRBD2. Germline V CDR1 and CDR2: SNHLY, FYNNEI. The CDR3 covers 14 residues. The J segment lost 8 bases and the V segment lost 7 bases, leaving 4 bases of the junction unmatched. DNA for the CDR3: TGTGCCAGCAACCCGGGACTAGCGGGGGATGAGCAGTTCTTC. It is translated as CASNPGLAGDEQFF.

Worth noting for this clonotype: Since the library was made to target alpha chains, this beta chain is a stray read and its abundance is not meaningful. This sequence joins TRBV7-9 and TRBJ2-1; D ambiguous. Trimming left V 8 bases short and J 5 bases short, with 13 bases between. The CDR3 loop spans 13 amino acids. Per the germline V gene, CDR1 is SEHNR and CDR2 is FQNEAQ (reference sequence). Here the CDR3 DNA reads TGTGCCAGCCGCCCCGGGTACAACAATGAGCAGTTCTTC. It specifies CASRPGYNNEQFF.

Comments on this clonotype: Within a library made for alpha chains, this beta chain is off target, and its count is uninformative. This chain links TRBV7-3 with TRBJ2-3; no reliable D call. This CDR3 has 14 amino acids. The germline gives CDR1 SGHTA, CDR2 FQGTGA. Deletions cut 2 bases from V and 2 bases from J, with 8 bases between. As DNA, the CDR3 is TGTGCCAGCAGCTTACTGGGCTCCACAGATACGCAGTATTTT. The encoded protein is CASSLLGSTDTQYF. Full variable domain (remainder filled in from reference TRBV7-3 and TRBJ2-3): GAGVSQTPSNKVTEKGKYVELRCDPISGHTALYWYRQSLGQGPEFLIYFQGTGAADDSGLPNDRFFAVRPEGSVSTLKIQRTERGDSAVYLCASSLLGSTDTQYFGPGTRLTVL.